This T cell receptor beta chain was documented in a study of CD8+ T cells in alopecia areata. This clone was counted many times. Extracted from the samples, RNA was reverse transcribed into cDNA to serve as the sequencing template. Method: immunoSEQ multiplex PCR; TCRdb's copy keeps in-frame clones and lacks some. The table includes about 130,000 clones, more than 40% detected once. CD4+ and CD8+ T cells were sorted from PBMCs. V lost 4 bases to trimming and J lost 6 bases, with 16 bases between them. The CDR3 is made up of 14 amino acids. Germline V CDR1 and CDR2: MNHEY, SMNVEV (reference sequence). The clonotype comes from a human donor with alopecia areata. Sequenced material: CD8+ T cells sorted from blood, taken at week 0. This chain links TRBV27 with TRBJ2-7, with D possibly being TRBD1 or TRBD2 (5 bases each). DNA for the CDR3: TGTGCCAGCAGTTGGCAGGGACCACGAGGCGAGCAGTACTTC. It is translated as CASSWQGPRGEQYF.